A selection of T cell receptor beta chains follows, all from one sample in a study of blood T cells in healthy people across ages. MiXCR, run by TCRdb on the 5' RACE reads, gives a single entry per CDR3 protein. Here the sample spans 1.2 million to 1.5 million distinct CDR3 sequences, approximately 63% being singletons. The sequenced sample consisted of blood. The origin of the receptors is a man aged 18 to 35 in good health. Both conserved end residues are part of each CDR3. Fields, in order: clone size, D gene, J gene, CDR3 length, V gene, CDR3 protein, CDR3 DNA. D genes are given only for firm matches. Size tells how often a clone was seen (once, few, many) or the class of an expanded clone, and some rows leave it out.

>.|.|TRBJ1-1|13|TRBV4-1
CASSQGLTAEAFF
TGCGCCAGCAGCCAAGGCTTAACAGCTGAAGCTTTCTTT
>.|TRBD1|TRBJ2-7|16|TRBV4-2
CASSPGPGQGSYEQYF
TGTGCCAGCAGCCCGGGGCCCGGACAGGGATCCTACGAGCAGTACTTC
>.|TRBD2|TRBJ2-1|16|TRBV27
CASSLVFREGDNEQFF
TGTGCCAGCAGTTTAGTATTCCGGGAGGGGGACAATGAGCAGTTCTTC
>.|TRBD2|TRBJ2-1|18|TRBV6-2/TRBV6-3
CASNHQFGGAELTDEQFF
TGTGCCAGCAACCATCAATTCGGGGGGGCGGAACTTACCGATGAGCAGTTCTTC
>few|.|TRBJ2-3|13|TRBV5-6
CATNRGSTDTQYF
TGTGCCACGAATAGGGGTAGCACAGATACGCAGTATTTT
>few|.|TRBJ2-7|14|TRBV29-1
CSVEDGDGPYEQYF
TGCAGCGTTGAAGACGGCGACGGCCCCTACGAGCAGTACTTC
>.|.|TRBJ2-3|13|TRBV7-9
CASSPPSGSTQYF
TGTGCCAGCAGCCCCCCTTCCGGGAGTACGCAGTATTTT
>few|.|TRBJ2-5|12|TRBV15
CATSRDQETQYF
TGTGCCACCAGCAGAGATCAAGAGACCCAGTACTTC
>.|TRBD1|TRBJ2-3|13|TRBV29-1
CSVEDTGVYPQYF
TGCAGCGTTGAAGATACAGGGGTTTACCCGCAGTATTTT
>.|.|TRBJ1-5|14|TRBV20-1
CSAYTGRGNQPQHF
TGCAGTGCTTATACAGGGCGAGGCAATCAGCCCCAGCATTTT
>.|.|TRBJ2-7|15|TRBV7-7
CASSLAPMDLNEQYF
TGTGCTAGCAGCTTGGCCCCGATGGATCTTAACGAGCAGTACTTC
>.|.|TRBJ2-3|13|TRBV6-5
CASSYSGGNTQYF
TGTGCCAGCAGTTACTCTGGGGGAAATACGCAGTATTTT
>few|TRBD1|TRBJ1-1|17|TRBV20-1
CSARGPGTGGFSTEAFF
TGCAGTGCTCGGGGCCCCGGGACAGGAGGGTTTAGCACTGAAGCTTTCTTT
>few|.|TRBJ2-3|13|TRBV30
CAWSVTNTDTQYF
TGTGCCTGGAGTGTAACCAACACAGATACGCAGTATTTT
>.|TRBD2|TRBJ2-1|16|TRBV13
CASSLDSGGPYNEQFF
TGTGCCAGCAGCTTAGATAGCGGGGGGCCCTACAATGAGCAGTTCTTC
>.|.|TRBJ2-7|12|TRBV28
CACRDTGNEQYF
TGTGCCTGCAGAGACACAGGGAACGAGCAGTACTTC
>.|TRBD1|TRBJ2-3|16|TRBV2
CASTPAGTGGGDTQYF
TGTGCCAGCACCCCAGCCGGGACAGGGGGCGGAGATACGCAGTATTTT
>.|TRBD1|TRBJ1-1|16|TRBV29-1
CSVPWTGGPMNTEAFF
TGCAGCGTTCCCTGGACAGGGGGACCCATGAACACTGAAGCTTTCTTT